This T cell receptor beta chain was identified in a study of beta chain features in type 1 diabetes. Whole-study findings and limits: For type 1 diabetes patients, VDJ junctions showed fewer insertions and more deletions. In comparison with healthy donors, patients had naive, central memory and Treg TCRB repertoires that appeared more similar. Possible PCR preference for shorter templates applied equally to patients and controls.

A note on this clone: What it binds is not known.

The entirety of the isolated RNA underwent reverse transcription, so expressed TCRB transcripts were sequenced. Each sample of naive, central memory or regulatory T cells had, on average, roughly 3.5 million reads. TCRdb keeps only in-frame clones here, not all; method: immunoSEQ multiplex PCR. Altogether around 430,000 clones are present, about 30% being singletons, with the ten largest covering 0.06% to 0.07%. Germline values: CDR1 SEHNR, CDR2 FQNEAQ (reference sequence). Trimming removed 5 bases at V and 0 bases at J, with 20 bases between. The CDR3 has 19 residues. What was sequenced was naive CD4+ T cells from blood. The TCR was taken from a man between 18 and 29 years old in good health. The genes are TRBV7-9 and TRBJ2-6; D possibly corresponds to TRBD1 (6 bases). The CDR3, as DNA: TGTGCCAGCAGCGGTCACCCCGGACAGAATCTCTCTGGGGCCAACGTCCTGACTTTC. Translation: CASSGHPGQNLSGANVLTF.